This T cell receptor (beta chain) originates from a study of molecular identifiers for immune sequencing clone quantification. The use of previously described methods and listed TCR primers produced the bulk TCR libraries. TCRdb used MiXCR to reprocess the PCR reads, holding one entry per CDR3 protein. The table has approximately 63,000 distinct CDR3 sequences, under 20% seen once. Source material for naive CD8 libraries was about 20,000 to 1,100,000 sorted cells, with 10%, 30% or 50% RNA. Germline V lookup: CDR1 MNHNS, CDR2 SASEGT. The V and J ends lost 5 bases and 9 bases respectively, with 14 bases between them. The CDR3 spans 14 residues.

Sequenced input: naive CD8+ T cells from blood, with Jurkat cell RNA spiked in. Subset given: FACS-sorted CD8+CD4-CCR7+CD45RA+ naive T cells. The origin of this receptor is a human donor in good health. Some libraries in this study had Jurkat cell RNA spiked in. This rearrangement joins TRBV6-1 to TRBJ1-6; tentatively, D is TRBD1 (5 bases). CDR3 in amino acids: CASSRGEGISPLHF. The CDR3 coding sequence is TGTGCCAGCAGTCGGGGCGAGGGAATTTCACCCCTCCACTTT.